The 18 T cell receptor beta chains given below trace back to one sample, sequenced in a study of brain T cells in children with intractable seizures. Produced via immunoSEQ multiplex PCR; TCRdb's table is partial and in-frame only. There are roughly 23,000 clones in the sample; approximately 94% occur only once, and approximately 6.5% lies in the top ten. Specimen: peripheral blood, collected at surgery. These receptors all stem from a boy between 10 and 17 years old with focal cortical dysplasia and intractable seizures.

The chain links TRBV12-3 or TRBV12-4 to TRBJ1-5; 7 bases align to TRBD1. The CDR3 is 13 residues long. V gave up 9 bases and J gave up 3 bases; unmatched junction bases: 5. Here the CDR3 DNA reads TGTGCCAGTTCGGACAGGTTCAATCAGCCCCAGCATTTT. Translated: CASSDRFNQPQHF.

The CDR3 DNA sequence: TGTGCCAGCAGTTACTTCCCGCCCGGGGAGCTGTTTTTT. It is translated as CASSYFPPGELFF. The rearrangement joins TRBV6-5 to TRBJ2-2; no reliable D call. Germline CDR1 and CDR2: MNHEY and SVGAGI. V gave up 1 base and J gave up 6 bases, with 6 bases separating them. CDR3 length: 13 residues.

The chain couples TRBV20-1 to TRBJ2-5; D not resolved. From germline, CDR1 is DFQATT and CDR2 SNEGSKA (reference sequence). V gave up 3 bases and J gave up 4 bases, with 18 bases separating them. The CDR3 is 15 residues long. CDR3 sequence: CSASAAQTGAETQYF. CDR3 DNA sequence: TGCAGTGCTAGTGCGGCCCAAACTGGAGCAGAGACCCAGTACTTC.

This chain joins TRBV28 and TRBJ1-1; the D gene is possibly TRBD1 (5 bases). Trimming removed 8 bases at V and 1 base at J, with 8 bases between. Germline values: CDR1 MDHEN, CDR2 SYDVKM. CDR3 length: 12 residues. The CDR3 sequence is CASSGGNTEAFF. The CDR3, as DNA: TGTGCCAGCTCGGGGGGGAACACTGAAGCTTTCTTT.

The chain is built from TRBV6-4 and TRBJ2-3; 13 positions match TRBD2. The V gene end was trimmed by 4 bases and the J gene end by 0 bases; junction bases not matched to a gene: 1. The CDR3 runs to 16 residues. Germline CDR1 reads MRHNA; CDR2 reads SNTAGT. The CDR3 loop is CASSGLAGGSTDTQYF. CDR3 bases: TGTGCCAGCAGTGGACTAGCGGGGGGAAGCACAGATACGCAGTATTTT.

The chain employs TRBV7-7 and TRBJ2-3; D is unclear. Germline V gives CDR1 SSHAT, CDR2 FNYEAQ (reference sequence). The CDR3 is 14 amino acids. Trimming shortened V by 2 bases and J by 6 bases, and 12 bases separated the two germline ends. CDR3 coding DNA: TGTGCCAGCAGCTTATCCGCGAAGGATGATACGCAGTATTTT. It yields the protein CASSLSAKDDTQYF.

The rearrangement uses TRBV5-1 and TRBJ2-3; no definite D call. Per germline, CDR1 SGHRS and CDR2 YFSETQ. With 0 bases removed from V and 1 base from J, the gap between germline ends came to 6 bases. The CDR3 extends over 14 amino acids. CDR3 sequence (DNA): TGCGCCAGCAGCTTGGACGGCCGCACAGATACGCAGTATTTT. Residues: CASSLDGRTDTQYF.

Here the CDR3 DNA reads TGTGCCAGCAGCTTGATCGCTACAGATACGCAGTATTTT. Residues: CASSLIATDTQYF. The chain carries TRBV5-4 and TRBJ2-3; D is ambiguous. This CDR3 has 13 residues. Germline V gene data show CDR1 as SGHNT and CDR2 as YYREEE (reference sequence). Trimming removed 1 base at V and 3 bases at J, with 6 bases between.

The J gene is TRBJ2-7, the V gene TRBV19; the match to TRBD1 covers 7 bases. The J segment lost 0 bases and the V segment lost 4 bases, leaving 21 bases of the junction unmatched. The CDR3 length is 20 residues. The germline gives CDR1 LNHDA, CDR2 SQIVND (reference sequence). The CDR3 DNA reads as TGTGCCAGTAGTACCTATAAGACCGGGACAGATAGAACTCCCTCCTACGAGCAGTACTTC. Its protein product is CASSTYKTGTDRTPSYEQYF.

The chain is built from TRBV7-8 and TRBJ2-7; the match to TRBD1 covers 11 bases. Losses at the gene ends were 5 bases for V and 9 bases for J; bases not matched to a gene: 15. The V gene's germline CDR1 is SGHVS and CDR2 FQNEAQ. This CDR3 contains 16 residues. This CDR3 is CASSRRGGQGVFRQYF. CDR3 bases: TGTGCCAGCAGCCGTAGGGGGGGACAGGGGGTCTTTAGGCAGTACTTC.

The rearrangement joins TRBV4-1 to TRBJ1-5; D is unresolved. V lost 1 base and J 5 bases, leaving 12 bases between the germline ends. This CDR3 region has 15 residues. Germline V gives CDR1 MGHRA, CDR2 YSYEKL. This chain's CDR3 is CASSQGSIGHQPQHF. CDR3 coding DNA: TGCGCCAGCAGCCAAGGGTCCATAGGTCATCAGCCCCAGCATTTT.

The table lists this clone with a few counts. The rearrangement links TRBV5-1 to TRBJ2-6, with D unclear. V lost 2 bases, J lost 1 base, and 7 bases lay in between. The CDR3 covers 15 residues. Germline V CDR1 and CDR2: SGHRS, YFSETQ. The CDR3 sequence is CASSLRVSGANVLTF. The CDR3 DNA sequence: TGCGCCAGCAGCTTAAGGGTATCTGGGGCCAACGTCCTGACTTTC.

The J gene is TRBJ1-2, the V gene TRBV6-6; D is perhaps TRBD1 (6 bases). The germline gives CDR1 MNHNY, CDR2 SVGAGI (reference sequence). The CDR3 is made up of 14 amino acids. V lost 6 bases and J 3 bases, leaving 14 bases between the germline ends. The CDR3 DNA reads as TGTGCCAGCAGCCTTCCTCCAGGGGACTATGGCTACACCTTC. It is translated as CASSLPPGDYGYTF.

This chain uses TRBV18 with TRBJ2-3; D may be TRBD1 or TRBD2 (5 bases each). The CDR3 length is 16 residues. Per the germline V gene, CDR1 is KGHSH and CDR2 is LQKENI. The ends were cut back, 6 bases at V and 3 bases at J, with 19 bases in the middle. The DNA of the CDR3 is TGTGCCAGCTCCCCGGCTAGCAGGGCCCGGACAGATACGCAGTATTTT. This codes for CASSPASRARTDTQYF.

The chain has TRBV6-5 and TRBJ2-7; 10 positions agree with TRBD1. The ends lost 0 bases at V and 2 bases at J; junction bases unmatched: 1. The CDR3 length is 15 residues. The germline gives CDR1 MNHEY, CDR2 SVGAGI. DNA of the CDR3: TGTGCCAGCAGTTACTCGACAGGGGGCGCCTACGAGCAGTACTTC. As protein: CASSYSTGGAYEQYF.

This clone was detected once. CDR3 loop: CASSLGTGLSYGYTF. CDR3 sequence (DNA): TGTGCCAGCAGTTTGGGCACAGGGCTTTCCTATGGCTACACCTTC. V usage is TRBV28 and J usage is TRBJ1-2; perhaps TRBD1 as D (6 bases). Per the germline V gene, CDR1 is MDHEN and CDR2 is SYDVKM. Trimming shortened V by 3 bases and J by 4 bases, and 15 bases separated the two germline ends. The CDR3 is made up of 15 amino acids.

This rearrangement joins TRBV7-9 to TRBJ1-1; D uncertain. This CDR3 is 13 amino acids long. V was trimmed by 2 bases and J by 0 bases, leaving 4 bases between them. Germline CDR1 SEHNR, CDR2 FQNEAQ (reference sequence). CDR3 in DNA: TGTGCCAGCAGCTTATTTATGAACACTGAAGCTTTCTTT. This translates into CASSLFMNTEAFF. Full variable domain (rest looked up from reference TRBV7-9 and TRBJ1-1): DTGVSQNPRHKITKRGQNVTFRCDPISEHNRLYWYRQTLGQGPEFLTYFQNEAQLEKSRLLSDRFSAERPKGSFSTLEIQRTEQGDSAMYLCASSLFMNTEAFFGQGTRLTVV.

The chain carries TRBV7-8 and TRBJ1-2; 9 bases are a match to TRBD1. Germline loops: CDR1 SGHVS, CDR2 FQNEAQ. Losses at the gene ends were 5 bases for V and 6 bases for J; bases not matched to a gene: 13. The CDR3 is 16 amino acids. For the CDR3, the DNA is TGTGCCAGCAGCCAACGCGGGACAGGGTTGGTGGATGGCTACACCTTC. Its translation: CASSQRGTGLVDGYTF.